This T cell receptor (beta chain) was documented in a study of blood T cell repertoires in COVID-19. Background on the study: The cDNA or gDNA used as material had been derived from T cells, B-cell-depleted T cells, or PBMCs.

The table came from immunoSEQ multiplex PCR; TCRdb's copy has only in-frame clones and leaves some out. This table holds 200,000 to 250,000 clones, about 90% found once. Clinical histories supplied by participants themselves formed the basis of cohort assignment. Donors of Cohort 3 who recovered were those that had two negative PCRs, clearance, or symptom resolution. The CDR3 spans 18 residues. The V gene's germline CDR1 is GTSNPN and CDR2 SVGIG (reference sequence). Trimming took 3 bases from V and 0 from J; bases not matched to a gene: 7. The chain links TRBV30 to TRBJ2-1, with TRBD2 matching 14 bases. Sequenced input: PBMCs or T cells enriched from blood (not recorded which). The sequence derives from a man aged 25 to 40 who had recovered from COVID-19. The CDR3 bases are TGTGCCTGGAGGGACCGACTAGCGGGAGGGCCCTCCTACAATGAGCAGTTCTTC. As protein: CAWRDRLAGGPSYNEQFF.